The rows below give T cell receptor beta chains drawn from one sample of a study of CD8+CD57+ T cells in acquired aplastic anemia. TCRdb itself ran the reads through MiXCR, one entry per CDR3 protein. The data contain about 190,000 distinct CDR3 sequences, less than 65% of them seen just once; the ten biggest clones take up 15% to 20%. Sequencing was done on a sample of sorted CD4+, CD8+, or CD8+CD57+ T cells (not recorded which) from PBMCs. The source is a human donor in good health, serving as a control. The CDR3 runs from the conserved cysteine through the conserved F or W. The D gene is left open where the match is weak. A row's size may be missing; if present it is once, few, many or a size class.

D	V	size	J	DNA	CDR3
.	TRBV15	.	TRBJ2-3	TGTGCCACCAGCAGCGGCGACTGGGGACATCGCGGGGCAGATACGCAGTATTTT	CATSSGDWGHRGADTQYF
.	TRBV9	many	TRBJ2-3	TGTGCCAGCAGCGCCCAAATGACCTACACAGATACGCAGTATTTT	CASSAQMTYTDTQYF
.	TRBV11-1	.	TRBJ1-2	TGTGCCAGCAGCTTTAGTCAGGGCTATGGCTACACCTTC	CASSFSQGYGYTF
.	TRBV7-2	once	TRBJ2-7	TGTGCCAGCAGCTTAGCGGGGTCCTCGTCCTACGAGCAGTACTTC	CASSLAGSSSYEQYF
.	TRBV20-1	.	TRBJ2-2	TGCAGTGCTCTCCCACTCGTCAACACCGGGGAGCTGTTTTTT	CSALPLVNTGELFF
TRBD1	TRBV28	many	TRBJ1-4	TGTGCCAGCAGCCCCGGGACAGGGTATGAAAAACTGTTTTTT	CASSPGTGYEKLFF
TRBD2	TRBV12-5	.	TRBJ2-3	TGTGCTAGTGGTTTGGGACTAGCGGGAGGTACAGATACGCAGTATTTT	CASGLGLAGGTDTQYF
TRBD1	TRBV29-1	many	TRBJ2-7	TGCAGCGTTGGTGGGACAGGGGGTCTCGGCCGTTACGAGCAGTACTTC	CSVGGTGGLGRYEQYF
.	TRBV27	many	TRBJ1-2	TGTGCCAGCAGTTTGGGACATCCAGGCTATGGCTACACCTTC	CASSLGHPGYGYTF
.	TRBV7-9	many	TRBJ1-5	TGTGCCAGCAGCCGCAATAGCAATCAGCCCCAGCATTTT	CASSRNSNQPQHF
.	TRBV24-1	many	TRBJ1-2	TGTGCCACCAGTGATTCATATGGCTACACCTTC	CATSDSYGYTF
TRBD1	TRBV19	.	TRBJ2-7	TGTGCCAGTAGTTCGCCCCGGGACAGCACCTACGAGCAGTACTTT	CASSSPRDSTYEQYF
.	TRBV19	once	TRBJ1-3	TGTGCCAGTAGTCAGTCGGGCGGAAACACCATATATTTT	CASSQSGGNTIYF
TRBD1	TRBV25-1	.	TRBJ1-4	TGTGCCAGCAGCGCGATTCGACAGGGGGATAATGAAAAACTGTTTTTT	CASSAIRQGDNEKLFF
TRBD1	TRBV29-1	.	TRBJ2-7	TGCAGCGTTGATCTCGGGACAGGGACTTACGAGCAGTACTTC	CSVDLGTGTYEQYF
.	TRBV29-1	.	TRBJ1-1	TGCAGCGCCCTGGCCCTGGGACGGAGGACTTTCTTT	CSALALGRRTFF
.	TRBV5-1	.	TRBJ1-2	TGCGCCAGCACCCGATCCGATTTACGGCTTGGCTACACCTTC	CASTRSDLRLGYTF
TRBD1	TRBV7-2	many	TRBJ2-1	TGTGCCAGCAGCGTAGACGGGACAGGGGGACGGTTCTTC	CASSVDGTGGRFF
.	TRBV2	many	TRBJ1-2	TGTGCCAGCAGTGGCCAAAGCCTCTATGGCTACACCTTC	CASSGQSLYGYTF
.	TRBV7-3	many	TRBJ2-5	TGTGCCAGCAGCTTAGGGTTGGGAGAGACCCAGTACTTC	CASSLGLGETQYF
.	TRBV28	many	TRBJ1-6	TGTGCCAGCAGTGAGGCAAATTCACCCCTCCACTTT	CASSEANSPLHF
TRBD1	TRBV10-3	.	TRBJ2-7	TGTGCCATCAGCCACGGGACAGAGGACTCTATAAGATCCTACGAGCAGTACTTC	CAISHGTEDSIRSYEQYF
TRBD2	TRBV9	.	TRBJ2-1	TGTGCCAGCAGCGCGGGGACTAGCGGCTTCTCCTACAATGAGCAGTTCTTC	CASSAGTSGFSYNEQFF
.	TRBV18	few	TRBJ1-1	TGTGCCAGCTCGTCAGGGGAACGTACTGAAGCTTTCTTT	CASSSGERTEAFF
TRBD2	TRBV25-1	.	TRBJ2-1	TGTGCCAGTAGCCGGACTAGCGGGGGGGCCGATGAGCAGTTCTTC	CASSRTSGGADEQFF
.	TRBV12-3/TRBV12-4	many	TRBJ1-4	TGTGCCAGCACCGACTCGGGGGCAGGTGAAAAACTGTTTTTT	CASTDSGAGEKLFF
.	TRBV5-1	many	TRBJ2-3	TGCGCCAGCACCCCAACGGGTTCCAACACAGATACGCAGTATTTT	CASTPTGSNTDTQYF
.	TRBV2	many	TRBJ1-4	TGTGCCAGCACAAGCAGGGGAGGGGATGAAAAACTGTTTTTT	CASTSRGGDEKLFF
TRBD1	TRBV7-9	.	TRBJ1-6	TGTGCCAGCAGCTTAGGGGACAGTACGGGTTCACCCCTCCACTTT	CASSLGDSTGSPLHF
TRBD1	TRBV20-1	.	TRBJ1-6	TGCAGTGCTATAGCCGGGACAGGGGTTTCACCCCTCCACTTT	CSAIAGTGVSPLHF
TRBD2	TRBV20-1	many	TRBJ2-7	TGCAGTGCTAGTGCGCCGACTAGCGATCACTACGAGCAGTACTTC	CSASAPTSDHYEQYF
.	TRBV19	.	TRBJ1-3	TGTGCCGCCGAGGGCGGGGGGCCTGGAAACACCATATATTTT	CAAEGGGPGNTIYF
TRBD1	TRBV20-1	many	TRBJ2-5	TGCAGTGCCATGACAGGGGTGACCCAGTACTTC	CSAMTGVTQYF
.	TRBV5-1	many	TRBJ1-2	TGCGCCAGCAGCCAGGGGACATCTAACTATGGCTACACCTTC	CASSQGTSNYGYTF
TRBD1	TRBV9	many	TRBJ1-6	TGTGCCAGCAGCATCCGGGACAGTCCTAATTCACCCCTCCACTTT	CASSIRDSPNSPLHF
TRBD1	TRBV6-6	.	TRBJ2-2	TGTGCCAGCAGTAGATACTCACCGGGACAGGGGGCGACCGGGGAGCTGTTTTTT	CASSRYSPGQGATGELFF
TRBD2	TRBV10-1	.	TRBJ2-7	TGCGCCAGCAGTGGAGTAAACCTAGCGGGAGACCACTACGAGCAGTACTTC	CASSGVNLAGDHYEQYF
TRBD2	TRBV19	few	TRBJ2-1	TGTGCCAGTAGTATGGGGGGGGAAACCTACAATGAGCAGTTCTTC	CASSMGGETYNEQFF